Listed below are T cell receptor beta chains from one sample, sequenced in a study of CD8+CD57+ T cells in acquired aplastic anemia. MiXCR, run by TCRdb on the reads, gives a single entry per CDR3 protein. The data show 300,000 or so distinct CDR3 sequences, 50% to 70% seen once. Sequencing input: sorted CD4+, CD8+, or CD8+CD57+ T cells (not recorded which) from PBMCs. The receptors shown here come from a human donor with severe aplastic anemia or a healthy control (not recorded which). The CDR3 runs from the conserved cysteine through the conserved F or W. The D gene is left open where the match is weak. For some rows the clone size is stated as once, few or many, or as a class when expanded; others skip it.

d_call: NA; v_call: TRBV28; j_call: TRBJ2-7; cdr3_length: 14; clone_size: many; cdr3_nt: TGTGCCAGCAGTTTGGGGGACCCATTTCCCCAGCAGTACTTC; cdr3_aa: CASSLGDPFPQQYF
d_call: NA; v_call: TRBV12-3/TRBV12-4; j_call: TRBJ2-7; cdr3_length: 13; clone_size: once; cdr3_nt: TGTGCCAGCAGCCCGACTAGTTTACGGCAGCAGTACTTC; cdr3_aa: CASSPTSLRQQYF
d_call: NA; v_call: TRBV10-3; j_call: TRBJ1-3; cdr3_length: 14; clone_size: NA; cdr3_nt: TGTGCCATCAGTGAGCGGCTCTTGGGAAACACCATATATTTT; cdr3_aa: CAISERLLGNTIYF
d_call: NA; v_call: TRBV7-9; j_call: TRBJ1-4; cdr3_length: 14; clone_size: few; cdr3_nt: TGTGCCAGCAGCTTAGTAGGGGTTAATGAAAAACTGTTTTTT; cdr3_aa: CASSLVGVNEKLFF
d_call: NA; v_call: TRBV19; j_call: TRBJ1-1; cdr3_length: 13; clone_size: many; cdr3_nt: TGTGCCAGTATCGGAACAGACAACTATGAAGCTTTCTTT; cdr3_aa: CASIGTDNYEAFF
d_call: TRBD2; v_call: TRBV7-9; j_call: TRBJ2-5; cdr3_length: 17; clone_size: NA; cdr3_nt: TGTGCCAGCAGCTTAGTCGGGCTAGCGGGGGCAGGAGAGACCCAGTACTTC; cdr3_aa: CASSLVGLAGAGETQYF
d_call: TRBD2; v_call: TRBV9; j_call: TRBJ2-1; cdr3_length: 16; clone_size: many; cdr3_nt: TGTGCCAGCAGCGGCGGGGGTAGCGGGGGGTTAAATGAGCAGTTCTTC; cdr3_aa: CASSGGGSGGLNEQFF
d_call: NA; v_call: TRBV7-2; j_call: TRBJ2-7; cdr3_length: 15; clone_size: NA; cdr3_nt: TGTGCCAGCAGCTCGCCAGGGGAGGGGGAACACGAGCAGTACTTC; cdr3_aa: CASSSPGEGEHEQYF
d_call: TRBD2; v_call: TRBV7-2; j_call: TRBJ2-5; cdr3_length: 13; clone_size: many; cdr3_nt: TGTGCCAGCAGCCGGGGGGGGAGCGAGACCCAGTACTTC; cdr3_aa: CASSRGGSETQYF
d_call: NA; v_call: TRBV20-1; j_call: TRBJ1-2; cdr3_length: 15; clone_size: NA; cdr3_nt: TGCAGTGCCAAACGGGGGCAGGGGCACCTCTATGGCTACACCTTC; cdr3_aa: CSAKRGQGHLYGYTF
d_call: NA; v_call: TRBV6-1; j_call: TRBJ2-6; cdr3_length: 17; clone_size: NA; cdr3_nt: TGTGCCAGCAGTAGTCAGACAGGCCCCGTTGGGGCCAACGTCCTGACTTTC; cdr3_aa: CASSSQTGPVGANVLTF
d_call: NA; v_call: TRBV20-1; j_call: TRBJ1-1; cdr3_length: 13; clone_size: NA; cdr3_nt: TGCAGTGCTAGAAACCTCGTGAACACTGAGGCTTTCTTT; cdr3_aa: CSARNLVNTEAFF
d_call: TRBD1; v_call: TRBV24-1; j_call: TRBJ1-1; cdr3_length: 13; clone_size: once; cdr3_nt: TGTGCCACCAAGCAGGGGGGCGACACTGAAGCTTTCTTT; cdr3_aa: CATKQGGDTEAFF
d_call: TRBD2; v_call: TRBV5-6; j_call: TRBJ2-7; cdr3_length: 18; clone_size: many; cdr3_nt: TGTGCCAGCAGCCCCCCGGGGCTAGCGGGGGGCTTCTCCTACGAGCAGTACTTC; cdr3_aa: CASSPPGLAGGFSYEQYF
d_call: NA; v_call: TRBV2; j_call: TRBJ2-1; cdr3_length: 15; clone_size: NA; cdr3_nt: TGTGCCAGCAGACCCGAATTGAGCTCCTACAATGAGCAGTTCTTC; cdr3_aa: CASRPELSSYNEQFF
d_call: TRBD1; v_call: TRBV20-1; j_call: TRBJ1-1; cdr3_length: 12; clone_size: once; cdr3_nt: TGCAATGAGGGACAGAGACACACTGAAGCTTTCTTT; cdr3_aa: CNEGQRHTEAFF
d_call: NA; v_call: TRBV15; j_call: TRBJ2-3; cdr3_length: 14; clone_size: once; cdr3_nt: TGTGCCACCAGCAGAGGGGAGGGCACAGATACGCAGTATTTT; cdr3_aa: CATSRGEGTDTQYF
d_call: TRBD2; v_call: TRBV4-1; j_call: TRBJ2-7; cdr3_length: 14; clone_size: many; cdr3_nt: TGCGCCAGCAGCCAAGATAGACTAGCCGGCGAGCAGTACTTC; cdr3_aa: CASSQDRLAGEQYF
d_call: NA; v_call: TRBV10-3; j_call: TRBJ2-3; cdr3_length: 15; clone_size: NA; cdr3_nt: TGTGCCATCAGTGAGTCGATGTCAGACACAGATACGCAGTATTTT; cdr3_aa: CAISESMSDTDTQYF
d_call: NA; v_call: TRBV2; j_call: TRBJ1-4; cdr3_length: 15; clone_size: NA; cdr3_nt: TGTGCCAGCAGTGAATTTGGCAGGGAGGCGGAAAAACTGTTTTTT; cdr3_aa: CASSEFGREAEKLFF
d_call: NA; v_call: TRBV7-6; j_call: TRBJ2-5; cdr3_length: 12; clone_size: NA; cdr3_nt: TGTGCCAGCAGCTTAAACAGAGAGACCCAGTACTTC; cdr3_aa: CASSLNRETQYF
d_call: NA; v_call: TRBV5-1; j_call: TRBJ1-1; cdr3_length: 14; clone_size: NA; cdr3_nt: TGCGCCAGCACGACACAGGGAGAGGGCACTGAAGCTTTCTTT; cdr3_aa: CASTTQGEGTEAFF
d_call: TRBD1; v_call: TRBV10-3; j_call: TRBJ1-1; cdr3_length: 14; clone_size: many; cdr3_nt: TGTGCCATCAGCGCGGGACAGGGTTCCACTGAAGCTTTCTTT; cdr3_aa: CAISAGQGSTEAFF
d_call: NA; v_call: TRBV7-9; j_call: TRBJ2-7; cdr3_length: 15; clone_size: NA; cdr3_nt: TGTGCCAGCAGCCAAGCGTTCGGGGGATCCTACGAGCAGTACTTC; cdr3_aa: CASSQAFGGSYEQYF
d_call: TRBD2; v_call: TRBV5-1; j_call: TRBJ2-3; cdr3_length: 15; clone_size: NA; cdr3_nt: TGCGCCAGCAGCGGCGGGGGGGCTGCGGGAGATACGCAGTATTTT; cdr3_aa: CASSGGGAAGDTQYF
d_call: TRBD1; v_call: TRBV20-1; j_call: TRBJ2-5; cdr3_length: 16; clone_size: NA; cdr3_nt: TGCAGTGCTAGAGACCCCACAGGGGGCGGAAAAGAGACCCAGTACTTC; cdr3_aa: CSARDPTGGGKETQYF
d_call: TRBD1; v_call: TRBV12-3/TRBV12-4; j_call: TRBJ2-7; cdr3_length: 12; clone_size: NA; cdr3_nt: TGTGCCAGCAGCAGGGGGACAGGGGGGCAGTACTTC; cdr3_aa: CASSRGTGGQYF
d_call: NA; v_call: TRBV7-9; j_call: TRBJ1-1; cdr3_length: 14; clone_size: NA; cdr3_nt: TGTGCCAGCAGCTTAGTGGTTGGGGGGACTGAAGCTTTCTTT; cdr3_aa: CASSLVVGGTEAFF
d_call: NA; v_call: TRBV20-1; j_call: TRBJ2-5; cdr3_length: 11; clone_size: NA; cdr3_nt: TGCAGTGCCGGCACTCAAGAGACCCAGTACTTC; cdr3_aa: CSAGTQETQYF
d_call: NA; v_call: TRBV25-1; j_call: TRBJ2-7; cdr3_length: 15; clone_size: NA; cdr3_nt: TGTGCCAGCAGTGAATATTGGGTAGGGCCCTACGAGCAGTACTTC; cdr3_aa: CASSEYWVGPYEQYF
d_call: TRBD2; v_call: TRBV7-3; j_call: TRBJ2-7; cdr3_length: 15; clone_size: NA; cdr3_nt: TGTGCCAGCAGCATAAATAGCGGGGGGACTGGCGAGCAGTACTTC; cdr3_aa: CASSINSGGTGEQYF
d_call: NA; v_call: TRBV6-4; j_call: TRBJ1-1; cdr3_length: 15; clone_size: many; cdr3_nt: TGTGCCAGCAGTGACGGAGGGAGGATGAACACTGAAGCTTTCTTT; cdr3_aa: CASSDGGRMNTEAFF
d_call: NA; v_call: TRBV24-1; j_call: TRBJ1-2; cdr3_length: 13; clone_size: NA; cdr3_nt: TGTGCCACCAGCAGGGACGCGGAGCGAGGCTACACCTTC; cdr3_aa: CATSRDAERGYTF
d_call: TRBD2; v_call: TRBV7-2; j_call: TRBJ2-5; cdr3_length: 17; clone_size: NA; cdr3_nt: TGTGCCAGCAGCTTAGGTCGTCGACTAGCGGGGAAGGAGACCCAGTACTTC; cdr3_aa: CASSLGRRLAGKETQYF
d_call: NA; v_call: TRBV3-1; j_call: TRBJ2-2; cdr3_length: 17; clone_size: NA; cdr3_nt: TGTGCCAGCAGCCAAGGGTGGGGGGCCGGTAGGACCGGGGAGCTGTTTTTT; cdr3_aa: CASSQGWGAGRTGELFF
d_call: NA; v_call: TRBV28; j_call: TRBJ2-3; cdr3_length: 14; clone_size: NA; cdr3_nt: TGTGCCAGCAGTTTAGGTTCTTACACAGATACGCAGTATTTT; cdr3_aa: CASSLGSYTDTQYF
d_call: TRBD1; v_call: TRBV7-3; j_call: TRBJ2-5; cdr3_length: 12; clone_size: NA; cdr3_nt: TGTGCCAGTAGTGCAGGGGGTGGGACCCAGTACTTC; cdr3_aa: CASSAGGGTQYF
d_call: NA; v_call: TRBV12-3/TRBV12-4; j_call: TRBJ2-3; cdr3_length: 14; clone_size: NA; cdr3_nt: TGTGCCAGCAACGAATGGGATATCACAGATACGCAGTATTTT; cdr3_aa: CASNEWDITDTQYF
d_call: NA; v_call: TRBV2; j_call: TRBJ1-5; cdr3_length: 15; clone_size: many; cdr3_nt: TGTGCCAGTCAGCAAAGTGCGTATAGCAATCAGCCCCAGCATTTT; cdr3_aa: CASQQSAYSNQPQHF
d_call: TRBD2; v_call: TRBV2; j_call: TRBJ2-7; cdr3_length: 12; clone_size: NA; cdr3_nt: TGTGCCAGCAATAGCGGGAGTCCCGAGCAGTACTTC; cdr3_aa: CASNSGSPEQYF
d_call: NA; v_call: TRBV15; j_call: TRBJ1-1; cdr3_length: 14; clone_size: few; cdr3_nt: TGTGCCACCAGCAGGGGGGGGGGGGTGGGCAAAGCTTTCTTT; cdr3_aa: CATSRGGGVGKAFF
d_call: NA; v_call: TRBV9; j_call: TRBJ2-2; cdr3_length: 16; clone_size: NA; cdr3_nt: TGTGCCAGCAGCGACAGACAGACTGGAAACACCGGGGAGCTGTTTTTT; cdr3_aa: CASSDRQTGNTGELFF
d_call: TRBD1; v_call: TRBV2; j_call: TRBJ1-2; cdr3_length: 17; clone_size: once; cdr3_nt: TGTGCCAGCAGTGTGGGGACAGGGGGGGACTCTAACTATGGCTACACCTTC; cdr3_aa: CASSVGTGGDSNYGYTF
d_call: TRBD1; v_call: TRBV19; j_call: TRBJ1-1; cdr3_length: 13; clone_size: NA; cdr3_nt: TGTGCCAGTAGCGCGACAGGGGGCACTGAAGCTTTCTTT; cdr3_aa: CASSATGGTEAFF
d_call: TRBD1; v_call: TRBV7-3; j_call: TRBJ2-3; cdr3_length: 14; clone_size: many; cdr3_nt: TGTGCCAGCAGCTTGGGACAGGGGCCAGATACGCAGTATTTT; cdr3_aa: CASSLGQGPDTQYF
d_call: NA; v_call: TRBV20-1; j_call: TRBJ1-3; cdr3_length: 12; clone_size: NA; cdr3_nt: TGCAGTGCCGGACAACAACTGAACACCATATATTTT; cdr3_aa: CSAGQQLNTIYF
d_call: TRBD1; v_call: TRBV4-2; j_call: TRBJ1-5; cdr3_length: 17; clone_size: many; cdr3_nt: TGTGCCAGCAGCCAAGACCCCCGGACAGGTTACAATCAGCCCCAGCATTTT; cdr3_aa: CASSQDPRTGYNQPQHF
d_call: TRBD2; v_call: TRBV20-1; j_call: TRBJ2-3; cdr3_length: 15; clone_size: many; cdr3_nt: TGCAGTGCTCGGACTAGCGGGGGGGCCAGAGATACGCAGTATTTT; cdr3_aa: CSARTSGGARDTQYF
d_call: NA; v_call: TRBV2; j_call: TRBJ2-5; cdr3_length: 14; clone_size: NA; cdr3_nt: TGTGCCAGCAGTGATCGGTTGGGCCAAGAGACCCAGTACTTC; cdr3_aa: CASSDRLGQETQYF
d_call: TRBD1; v_call: TRBV10-1; j_call: TRBJ2-2; cdr3_length: 19; clone_size: many; cdr3_nt: TGCGCCAGCAGTGACCGGCTACTTCCGGGACAGGGAGATGGCGGGGAGCTGTTTTTT; cdr3_aa: CASSDRLLPGQGDGGELFF
d_call: NA; v_call: TRBV10-3; j_call: TRBJ2-1; cdr3_length: 15; clone_size: NA; cdr3_nt: TGTGCCATCAGTGAGTCAGGGGCGGTCTACAATGAGCAGTTCTTC; cdr3_aa: CAISESGAVYNEQFF
d_call: TRBD1; v_call: TRBV30; j_call: TRBJ2-1; cdr3_length: 14; clone_size: NA; cdr3_nt: TGTGCCTGGTACCGGGACAGGGAAAAAAATGAGCAGTTCTTC; cdr3_aa: CAWYRDREKNEQFF
d_call: NA; v_call: TRBV7-9; j_call: TRBJ1-6; cdr3_length: 15; clone_size: NA; cdr3_nt: TGTGCCAGCAGCTTAGCAAGCGGGGTTAATTCACCCCTCCACTTT; cdr3_aa: CASSLASGVNSPLHF
d_call: TRBD1; v_call: TRBV10-3; j_call: TRBJ2-3; cdr3_length: 14; clone_size: NA; cdr3_nt: TGTGCCATCAGTGACTCCGACAGGGCAAACACGCAGTATTTT; cdr3_aa: CAISDSDRANTQYF
d_call: NA; v_call: TRBV24-1; j_call: TRBJ1-1; cdr3_length: 14; clone_size: few; cdr3_nt: TGTGCCACCAGTGAGGGGCAGGGGAACACTGAAGCTTTCTTT; cdr3_aa: CATSEGQGNTEAFF
d_call: NA; v_call: TRBV20-1; j_call: TRBJ1-1; cdr3_length: 15; clone_size: NA; cdr3_nt: TGCAGTGCTCCCGGGGGGGGGCTCTCACCTCGTGAAGCTTTCTTT; cdr3_aa: CSAPGGGLSPREAFF
d_call: TRBD1; v_call: TRBV20-1; j_call: TRBJ2-7; cdr3_length: 14; clone_size: many; cdr3_nt: TGCAGTGCTATCTGGACAGGAAAACCGTACGAGCAGTACTTC; cdr3_aa: CSAIWTGKPYEQYF
d_call: NA; v_call: TRBV19; j_call: TRBJ1-2; cdr3_length: 15; clone_size: NA; cdr3_nt: TGTGCCAGTAGTATACGAGGGCTTCTGGTGGATGGCTACACCTTC; cdr3_aa: CASSIRGLLVDGYTF
d_call: TRBD2; v_call: TRBV5-1; j_call: TRBJ2-1; cdr3_length: 16; clone_size: NA; cdr3_nt: TGCGCCAGCAGCAAAGGGACTAGCGGGAGTATCGATGAGCAGTTCTTC; cdr3_aa: CASSKGTSGSIDEQFF